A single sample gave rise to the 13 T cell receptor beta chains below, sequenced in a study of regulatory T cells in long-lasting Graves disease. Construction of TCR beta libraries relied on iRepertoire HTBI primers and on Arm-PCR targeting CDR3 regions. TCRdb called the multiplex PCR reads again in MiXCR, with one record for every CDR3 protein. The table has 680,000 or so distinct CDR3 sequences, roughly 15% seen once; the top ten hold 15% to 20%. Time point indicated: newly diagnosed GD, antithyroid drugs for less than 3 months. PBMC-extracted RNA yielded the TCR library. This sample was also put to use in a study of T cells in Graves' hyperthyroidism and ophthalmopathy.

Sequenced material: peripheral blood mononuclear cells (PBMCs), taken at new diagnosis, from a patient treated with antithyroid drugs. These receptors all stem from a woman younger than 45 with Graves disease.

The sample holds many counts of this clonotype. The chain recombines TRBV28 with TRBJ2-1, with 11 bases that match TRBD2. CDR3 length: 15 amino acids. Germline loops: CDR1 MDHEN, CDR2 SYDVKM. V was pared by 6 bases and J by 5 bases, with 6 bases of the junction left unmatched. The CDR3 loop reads CASSQPGLADNEQFF. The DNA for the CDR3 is TGTGCCAGCAGCCAACCGGGACTAGCGGACAATGAGCAGTTCTTC.

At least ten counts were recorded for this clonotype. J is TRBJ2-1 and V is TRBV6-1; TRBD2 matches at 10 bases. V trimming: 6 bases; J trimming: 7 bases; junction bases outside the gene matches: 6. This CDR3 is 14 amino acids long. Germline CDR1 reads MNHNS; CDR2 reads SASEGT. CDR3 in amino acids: CASRTRLAGNEQFF. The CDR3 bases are TGTGCCAGCAGAACAAGACTAGCGGGTAATGAGCAGTTCTTC.

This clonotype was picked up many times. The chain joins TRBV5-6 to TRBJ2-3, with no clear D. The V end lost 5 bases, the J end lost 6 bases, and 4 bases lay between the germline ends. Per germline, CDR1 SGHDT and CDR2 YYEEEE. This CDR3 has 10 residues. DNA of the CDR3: TGTGCCAGCAGAGGGGATACGCAGTATTTT. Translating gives CASRGDTQYF. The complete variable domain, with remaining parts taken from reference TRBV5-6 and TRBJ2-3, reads DAGVTQSPTHLIKTRGQQVTLRCSPKSGHDTVSWYQQALGQGPQFIFQYYEEEERQRGNFPDRFSGHQFPNYSSELNVNALLLGDSALYLCASRGDTQYFGPGTRLTVL.

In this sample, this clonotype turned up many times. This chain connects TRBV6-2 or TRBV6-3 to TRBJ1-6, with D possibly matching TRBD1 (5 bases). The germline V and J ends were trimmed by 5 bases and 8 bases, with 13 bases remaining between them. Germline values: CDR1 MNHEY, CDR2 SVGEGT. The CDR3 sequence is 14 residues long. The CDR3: CASSVVRVDSPLHF. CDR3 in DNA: TGTGCCAGCAGTGTCGTCAGGGTAGATTCACCCCTCCACTTT.

The CDR3 DNA sequence: TGTGCCAGCAGTTCCCCCATATTCGGGGTAGAGGTCAATGAGCAGTTCTTC. Translation: CASSSPIFGVEVNEQFF. The chain employs TRBV12-3 or TRBV12-4 and TRBJ2-1; D may be TRBD2 (5 bases). The length of the CDR3 is 17 residues. V gave up 4 bases and J gave up 6 bases, with 22 bases separating them.

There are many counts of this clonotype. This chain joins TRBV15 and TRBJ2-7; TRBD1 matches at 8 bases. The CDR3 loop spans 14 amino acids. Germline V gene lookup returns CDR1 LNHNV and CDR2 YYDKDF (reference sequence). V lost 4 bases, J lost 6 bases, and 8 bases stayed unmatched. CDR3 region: CATSTDGQGIEQYF. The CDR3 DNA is TGTGCCACCAGCACGGATGGACAGGGAATCGAGCAGTACTTC.

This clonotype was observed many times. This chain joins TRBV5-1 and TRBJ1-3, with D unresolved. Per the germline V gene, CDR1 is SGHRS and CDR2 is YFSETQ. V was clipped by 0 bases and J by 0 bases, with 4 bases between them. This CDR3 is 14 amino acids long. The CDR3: CASSLGISGNTIYF. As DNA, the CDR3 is TGCGCCAGCAGCTTGGGTATCTCTGGAAACACCATATATTTT.

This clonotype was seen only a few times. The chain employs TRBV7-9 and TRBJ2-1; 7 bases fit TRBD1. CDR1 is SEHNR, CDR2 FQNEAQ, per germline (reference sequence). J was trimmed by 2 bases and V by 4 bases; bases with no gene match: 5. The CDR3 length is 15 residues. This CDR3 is CASSSQGFTYNEQFF. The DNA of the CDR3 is TGTGCCAGCAGCTCACAGGGGTTTACCTACAATGAGCAGTTCTTC.

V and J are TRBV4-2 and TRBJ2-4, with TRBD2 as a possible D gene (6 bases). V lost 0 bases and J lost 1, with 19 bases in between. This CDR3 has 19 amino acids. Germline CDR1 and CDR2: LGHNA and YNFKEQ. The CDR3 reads CASSQDPGGRGKAKNIQYF. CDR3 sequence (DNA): TGTGCCAGCAGCCAAGATCCTGGAGGTCGCGGGAAGGCCAAAAACATTCAGTACTTC.

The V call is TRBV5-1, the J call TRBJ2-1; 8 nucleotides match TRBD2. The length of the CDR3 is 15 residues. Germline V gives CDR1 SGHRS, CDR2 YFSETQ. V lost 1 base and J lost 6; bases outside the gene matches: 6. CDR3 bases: TGCGCCAGCAGCTTGATCAGCGGGGGCGGCAATGAGCAGTTCTTC. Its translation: CASSLISGGGNEQFF.

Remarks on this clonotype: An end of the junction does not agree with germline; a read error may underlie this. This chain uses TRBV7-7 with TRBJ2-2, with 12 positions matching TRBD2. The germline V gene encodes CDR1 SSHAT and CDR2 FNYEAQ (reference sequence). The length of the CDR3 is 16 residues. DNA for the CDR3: TGTGCTAGCAGCTCACTAGCGGGAGGTTTAACCGGGGAGCTGTTTTTT. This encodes CASSSLAGGLTGELFF.

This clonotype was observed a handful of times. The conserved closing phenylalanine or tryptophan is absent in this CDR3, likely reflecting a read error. DNA of the CDR3: TGTGCCAGCAGTTTTCAAGAGACCCAGTACCTC. Its protein product is CASSFQETQYL. This chain connects TRBV2 to TRBJ2-5; D is unresolved. This CDR3 contains 11 residues. Between the trimmed V and J ends, which lost 5 bases and 2 bases, there was a span of 3 bases. The germline CDR1 and CDR2 sequences are SNHLY and FYNNEI.

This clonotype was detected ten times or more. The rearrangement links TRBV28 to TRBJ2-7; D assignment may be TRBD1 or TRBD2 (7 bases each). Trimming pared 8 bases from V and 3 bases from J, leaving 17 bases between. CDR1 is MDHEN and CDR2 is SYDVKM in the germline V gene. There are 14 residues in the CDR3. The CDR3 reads CASRGGGGGYEQYF. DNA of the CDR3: TGTGCCAGCCGAGGGGGCGGGGGTGGCTACGAGCAGTACTTC.